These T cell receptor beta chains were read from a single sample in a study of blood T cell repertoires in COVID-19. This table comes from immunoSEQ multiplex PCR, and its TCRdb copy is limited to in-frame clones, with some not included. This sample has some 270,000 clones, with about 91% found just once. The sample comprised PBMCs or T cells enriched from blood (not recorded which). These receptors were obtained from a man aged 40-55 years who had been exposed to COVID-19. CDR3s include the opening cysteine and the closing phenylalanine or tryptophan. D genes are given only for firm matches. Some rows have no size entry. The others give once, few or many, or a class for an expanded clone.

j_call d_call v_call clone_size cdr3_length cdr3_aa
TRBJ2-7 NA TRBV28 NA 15 CASSFLEGPHYEQYF
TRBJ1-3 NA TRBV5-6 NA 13 CASSVDIGNTIYF
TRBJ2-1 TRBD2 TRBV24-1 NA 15 CATSKPSGTRNEQFF
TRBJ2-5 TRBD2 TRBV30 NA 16 CAWRGTSGGFQETQYF
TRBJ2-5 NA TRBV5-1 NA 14 CASSLASSQETQYF
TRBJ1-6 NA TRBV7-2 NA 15 CASSFGPVRNSPLHF
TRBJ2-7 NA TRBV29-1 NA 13 CSVETENSYEQYF
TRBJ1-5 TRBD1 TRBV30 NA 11 CAWSMGTDQHF
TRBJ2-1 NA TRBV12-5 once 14 CASGFGAERNEQFF
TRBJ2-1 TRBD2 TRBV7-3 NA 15 CASSFTSDTYNEQFF
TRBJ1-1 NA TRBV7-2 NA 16 CASSLFNREIGTEAFF
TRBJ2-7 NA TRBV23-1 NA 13 CASSLDNRYEQYF
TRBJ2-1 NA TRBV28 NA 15 CASSARGSSYNEQFF
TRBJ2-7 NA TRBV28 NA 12 CASSGGVYEQYF
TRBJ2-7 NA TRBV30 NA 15 CAWSGLGDSTYEQYF
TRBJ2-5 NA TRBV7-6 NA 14 CASSFTGGKETQYF
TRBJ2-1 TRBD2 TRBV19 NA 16 CASSQIAGSSYNEQFF
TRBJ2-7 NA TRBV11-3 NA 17 CASRKGGTLRGPGEQYF
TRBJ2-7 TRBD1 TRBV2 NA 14 CASSESRDREEQYF
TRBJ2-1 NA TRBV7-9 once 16 CASSFILDPRANEQFF
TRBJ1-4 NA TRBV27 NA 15 CASSTRQDLNEKLFF
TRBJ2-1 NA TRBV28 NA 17 CASSLHPGSLSYNEQFF
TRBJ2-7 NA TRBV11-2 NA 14 CASSLEDSFYEQYF
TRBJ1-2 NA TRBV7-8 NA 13 CASSLASGDGYTF
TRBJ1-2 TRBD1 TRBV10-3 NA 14 CAIRGTEANYGYTF
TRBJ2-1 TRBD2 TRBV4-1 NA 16 CASSQVAGGINNEQFF
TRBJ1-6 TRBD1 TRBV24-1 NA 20 CATSDPDRGRDLGYNSPLHF
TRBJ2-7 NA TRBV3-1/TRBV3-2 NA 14 CASSSTTGSYEQYF
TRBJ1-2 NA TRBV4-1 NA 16 CASSQVSQHSPYGYTF
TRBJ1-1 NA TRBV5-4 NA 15 CASSLLGAGDTEAFF
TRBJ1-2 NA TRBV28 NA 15 CASSPDGRPNYGYTF
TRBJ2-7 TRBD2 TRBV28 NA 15 CASRFSGGSPYEQYF
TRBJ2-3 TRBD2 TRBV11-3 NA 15 CASSLIRAGDDTQYF
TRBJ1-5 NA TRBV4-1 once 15 CASSQTGGGNQPQHF
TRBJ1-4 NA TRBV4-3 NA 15 CASSQAAGVVEKLFF
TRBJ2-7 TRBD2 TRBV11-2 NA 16 CASSLEASGSPYEQYF
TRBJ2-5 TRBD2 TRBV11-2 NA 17 CASSLGTSGTLQETQYF
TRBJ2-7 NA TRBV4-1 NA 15 CASSAMDRDNDEQYF
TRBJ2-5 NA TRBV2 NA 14 CASSDLVGLETQYF
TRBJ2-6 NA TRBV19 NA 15 CASSIPSSGANVLTF
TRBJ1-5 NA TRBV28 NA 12 CASRGDNQPQHF
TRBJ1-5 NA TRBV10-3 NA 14 CAIRGGSGNQPQHF
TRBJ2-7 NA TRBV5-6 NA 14 CASSFAAETYEQYF
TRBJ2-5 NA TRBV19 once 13 CASSIGRQETQYF
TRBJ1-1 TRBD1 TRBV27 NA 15 CASSFQGQGGTEAFF
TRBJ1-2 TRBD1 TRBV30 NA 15 CAWSVGTGEFYGYTF
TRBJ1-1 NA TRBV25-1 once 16 CASSEMSRGMNTEAFF
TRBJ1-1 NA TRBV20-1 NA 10 CSATQAIAFF
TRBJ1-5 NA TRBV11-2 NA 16 CASSLGGSGSNQPQHF
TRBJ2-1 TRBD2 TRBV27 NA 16 CASSFQGLELSNEQFF
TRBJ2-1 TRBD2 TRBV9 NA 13 CASRDSGNHEQFF
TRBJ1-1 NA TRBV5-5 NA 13 CASSKDTGLKAFF
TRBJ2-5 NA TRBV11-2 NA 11 CASSLRETQYF
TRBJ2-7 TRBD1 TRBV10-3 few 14 CAAGDRGQLYEQYF
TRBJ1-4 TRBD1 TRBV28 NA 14 CASTREGAAEKLFF
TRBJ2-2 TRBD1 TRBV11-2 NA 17 CASSLVLQGTNTGELFF
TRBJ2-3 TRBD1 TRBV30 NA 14 CAWIRTGDGDTQYF
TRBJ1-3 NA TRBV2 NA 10 CASLGNTIYF
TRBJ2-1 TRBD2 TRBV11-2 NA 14 CASSSEGGRFKQFF
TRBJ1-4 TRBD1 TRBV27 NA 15 CASSASSTGDEKLFF